These 14 T cell receptor beta chains share one sample of origin, sequenced in a study of T cells in localized non-small cell lung cancer (dated by TCRdb to the early 2020s). The library was prepared using the immunoSEQ multiplex PCR assay. TCRdb took this table from immuneACCESS and kept in-frame rearrangements with V and J called. Such tables lack part of the clones; where checked against another copy, unresolved V genes explain under half of the gap, and the rest is unexplained. The sample profile shows about 70,000 clones; about 90% of them were found once. The ten largest clones take up roughly 22% of the sample. Sequences were derived from peripheral blood, sampled before any cancer treatment. The receptors originated from a male donor older than 55 with stage III squamous cell lung carcinoma.

V is TRBV27 and J is TRBJ2-7; 11 bases align to TRBD2. The V segment lost 0 bases and the J segment 4 bases; nucleotides outside the gene matches: 8. The CDR3 extends over 17 amino acids. Per the germline V gene, CDR1 is MNHEY and CDR2 is SMNVEV (reference sequence). CDR3 in DNA: TGTGCCAGCAGTTTATCCCTAGCGGGGGGATTTCTTTACGAGCAGTACTTC. Translated: CASSLSLAGGFLYEQYF.

The count of this clone is one. The sample carries other DNA sequences with the same CDR3. The genes are TRBV19 and TRBJ2-3; TRBD2 agrees at 12 bases. This CDR3 comprises 15 residues. Germline lookup yields CDR1 LNHDA and CDR2 SQIVND (reference sequence). Losses at the gene ends were 5 bases for V and 4 bases for J; bases not matched to a gene: 4. The CDR3 nucleotides read TGTGCCAGTAGTCCCCTAGCGGGGGGGTCAGATACGCAGTATTTT. It specifies CASSPLAGGSDTQYF.

This clone occurred once. The J gene is TRBJ1-1, the V gene TRBV7-3, with a weak D call TRBD1 (6 bases). The CDR3 covers 16 residues. Germline loops: CDR1 SGHTA, CDR2 FQGTGA. Trimming cost V 3 bases and J 1 base, with 15 bases left between them. The CDR3 nucleotides are TGTGCCAGCAGCTTTACTACAGGGCTTCCGAACACTGAAGCTTTCTTT. Its translation: CASSFTTGLPNTEAFF.

J is TRBJ2-7 and V is TRBV5-1; TRBD1 matches 9 bases. Germline V gives CDR1 SGHRS, CDR2 YFSETQ. With V trimmed by 4 bases and J by 6 bases, 8 bases remained unmatched. The CDR3 has 14 amino acids. CDR3 residues: CASSRGTGRGEQYV. The CDR3 DNA reads as TGCGCCAGCAGCCGCGGGACAGGGAGAGGCGAGCAGTACGTC.

V usage is TRBV9 and J usage is TRBJ2-5; 11 positions agree with TRBD1. Trimming cost V 4 bases and J 2 bases; bases outside gene matches: 4. Germline CDR1 and CDR2: SGDLS and YYNGEE. This CDR3 contains 15 residues. The CDR3 protein is CASSRGQGVQETQYF. The CDR3 nucleotides are TGTGCCAGCAGCCGGGGACAGGGGGTACAAGAGACCCAGTACTTC.

This rearrangement joins TRBV27 to TRBJ2-3; D ambiguous. Trimming left V 4 bases short and J 2 bases short, with 13 bases between. This CDR3 is 15 amino acids long. The germline V gene encodes CDR1 MNHEY and CDR2 SMNVEV (reference sequence). Written as DNA, the CDR3 is TGTGCCAGCAGTTCTTTGGGGATTGTCACAGATACGCAGTATTTT. Amino acids: CASSSLGIVTDTQYF.

The chain uses TRBV6-1 and TRBJ1-2; TRBD1 is a possible D gene (6 bases). Per germline, CDR1 MNHNS and CDR2 SASEGT. The CDR3 runs to 16 residues. The ends were cut back, 1 base at V and 3 bases at J, with 15 bases in the middle. The CDR3 spells CASSEVLGGSHYGYTF. The CDR3 DNA is TGTGCCAGCAGTGAAGTCCTAGGGGGGAGTCACTATGGCTACACCTTC.

The chain combines TRBV6-1 with TRBJ2-6, with D perhaps matching TRBD2 (6 bases). CDR1 and CDR2 from the germline V gene are MNHNS and SASEGT. There are 18 residues in the CDR3. V was trimmed by 2 bases and J by 0 bases, leaving 14 bases between them. In DNA, the CDR3 is TGTGCCAGCAGTGAATTTTTCAGGCGGGGCTCTGGGGCCAACGTCCTGACTTTC. Its protein product is CASSEFFRRGSGANVLTF.

This clone has more than one count but fewer than ten. CDR3: CASTPHKGTVSYQPQHF. The CDR3 DNA sequence: TGTGCCAGCACCCCCCACAAGGGGACAGTAAGCTATCAGCCCCAGCATTTT. The chain combines TRBV7-2 with TRBJ1-5, with 7 bases matching TRBD1. The CDR3 has 17 amino acids. Germline V lookup: CDR1 SGHTA, CDR2 FQGNSA. Losses at the gene ends were 7 bases for V and 5 bases for J; bases not matched to a gene: 17.

V gene TRBV6-1 combines with J gene TRBJ2-5, with D possibly being TRBD1 (6 bases). CDR3 length equals 15 residues. With 5 bases removed from V and 1 base from J, the gap between germline ends came to 14 bases. The germline CDR1 and CDR2 sequences are MNHNS and SASEGT. This CDR3 reads CASSTPQGTQETQYF. The CDR3 DNA reads TGTGCCAGCAGTACTCCGCAGGGGACCCAAGAGACCCAGTACTTC.

This chain joins TRBV30 and TRBJ1-5; a weak D match, TRBD1 (5 bases). The CDR3 contains 12 residues. The germline V and J ends were trimmed by 2 bases and 5 bases, with 7 bases remaining between them. Looked up from germline, CDR1 is GTSNPN and CDR2 is SVGIG (reference sequence). Written as DNA, the CDR3 is TGTGCCTGGAGTAGAGGGGATCAGCCCCAGCATTTT. This encodes CAWSRGDQPQHF. Supplemented by reference TRBV30 and TRBJ1-5, the full variable domain reads SQTIHQWPATLVQPVGSPLSLECTVEGTSNPNLYWYRQAAGRGLQLLFYSVGIGQISSEVPQNLSASRPQDRQFILSSKKLLLSDSGFYLCAWSRGDQPQHFGDGTRLSIL.

The CDR3 is CASSRRGYGYGYTF. Here the CDR3 DNA reads TGTGCCAGCAGCCGCAGGGGTTACGGGTATGGCTACACCTTC. The chain recombines TRBV5-6 with TRBJ1-2; D might be TRBD1 (6 bases). Trimming removed 4 bases from V and 5 bases from J, with 15 bases in between. The length of the CDR3 is 14 residues. The germline gives CDR1 SGHDT, CDR2 YYEEEE.

CDR3 sequence (DNA): TGTGCCAGCAGTTCACCTGCGGACAGGGGAAGTGAAAAACTGTTTTTT. It specifies CASSSPADRGSEKLFF. The chain combines TRBV28 with TRBJ1-4, with 9 bases identical to TRBD1. Germline-derived CDR1 and CDR2 are MDHEN and SYDVKM. The V segment lost 4 bases and the J segment 7 bases; nucleotides outside the gene matches: 10. This CDR3 is built from 16 residues. Looking up the rest from reference TRBV28 and TRBJ1-4 gives the full variable domain: DVKVTQSSRYLVKRTGEKVFLECVQDMDHENMFWYRQDPGLGLRLIYFSYDVKMKEKGDIPEGYSVSREKKERFSLILESASTNQTSMYLCASSSPADRGSEKLFFGSGTQLSVL.

The chain is built from TRBV11-2 and TRBJ2-7, with D possibly called TRBD1 or TRBD2 (5 bases each). CDR1 and CDR2 from the germline V gene are SGHAT and FQNNGV. The CDR3 is 15 amino acids. V was shortened by 4 bases and J by 4 bases, with 17 bases between the two germline ends. CDR3 in amino acids: CASSSGQPGSYEQYV. The CDR3 DNA is TGTGCCAGCAGCTCCGGACAACCGGGGTCGTACGAGCAGTACGTC.